The rows below give T cell receptor beta chains drawn from one sample of a study. Using its own MiXCR run on the 5' RACE reads, TCRdb lists one record per CDR3 protein. The sample shows some 62,000 distinct CDR3 sequences, more than 25% of them seen only once. The material sequenced was tumor-infiltrating naive CD4+ T cells sorted from the breast tumor. The receptor source for this set is a female donor with breast cancer. CDR3s include the opening cysteine and the closing phenylalanine or tryptophan. A D gene is named only where the DNA matches it firmly. Some rows have no size entry. The others give once, few or many, or a class for an expanded clone.

-,TRBJ1-3,TRBV7-9,-,CASARSSGNTIYF,TGTGCCAGCGCCAGGAGCTCTGGAAACACCATATATTTT
few,TRBJ1-5,TRBV6-2/TRBV6-3,-,CASSHRQALNQPQHF,TGTGCCAGCTCACACCGACAGGCCCTTAATCAGCCCCAGCATTTT
-,TRBJ2-1,TRBV20-1,TRBD1,CSASVGQGGDEQFF,TGCAGTGCTAGCGTGGGACAGGGGGGCGATGAGCAGTTCTTC
-,TRBJ2-3,TRBV20-1,TRBD2,CSAKTSGGASDTQYF,TGCAGTGCGAAAACTAGCGGGGGGGCCTCGGATACGCAGTATTTT
-,TRBJ2-3,TRBV4-3,-,CASSQDRGSTDTQYF,TGCGCCAGCAGCCAAGATAGGGGTAGCACAGATACGCAGTATTTT
-,TRBJ1-1,TRBV18,-,CASSPRAVPEAFF,TGTGCCAGCTCACCACGGGCAGTTCCTGAAGCTTTCTTT
few,TRBJ2-2,TRBV6-6,TRBD1,CASGQGATGELFF,TGTGCCAGCGGACAGGGGGCCACCGGGGAGCTGTTTTTT
few,TRBJ1-2,TRBV7-9,TRBD1,CASSLVGAGTGYGYTF,TGTGCCAGCAGCTTAGTGGGGGCCGGGACAGGCTATGGCTACACCTTC
once,TRBJ2-3,TRBV2,-,CASSELDTDTQYF,TGTGCCAGCAGTGAACTAGACACAGATACGCAGTATTTT
-,TRBJ1-4,TRBV6-5,-,CATMDGPNEKLFF,TGTGCCACTATGGACGGACCTAATGAAAAACTGTTTTTT
-,TRBJ2-1,TRBV4-2,-,CASGQDKTVYNEQFF,TGTGCCAGCGGCCAAGATAAGACGGTCTACAATGAGCAGTTCTTC
-,TRBJ2-6,TRBV28,TRBD1,CASSRQGSGANVLTF,TGTGCCAGCAGCCGACAGGGGTCTGGGGCCAACGTCCTGACTTTC
-,TRBJ2-7,TRBV20-1,TRBD2,CSASLSSGVYEQYF,TGCAGTGCTAGTTTGTCTAGCGGGGTCTACGAGCAGTACTTC
few,TRBJ2-1,TRBV20-1,-,CSARSWTSRGGIDYNEQFF,TGCAGTGCTAGATCGTGGACTAGCAGGGGGGGCATCGATTACAATGAGCAGTTCTTC
few,TRBJ1-2,TRBV28,-,CASSVSRYDGYTF,TGTGCCAGCAGTGTTTCGAGATACGATGGCTACACCTTC
few,TRBJ2-1,TRBV5-1,-,CASSLNNEQFF,TGCGCCAGCAGCTTAAACAATGAGCAGTTCTTC
-,TRBJ2-1,TRBV27,TRBD2,CASKPGLAGYEQFF,TGTGCCAGCAAACCGGGACTAGCCGGGTATGAGCAGTTCTTC
-,TRBJ2-6,TRBV7-2,TRBD1,CASSLVDRGRTGANVLTF,TGTGCCAGCAGCTTAGTAGACAGGGGAAGGACTGGGGCCAACGTCCTGACTTTC
-,TRBJ2-1,TRBV6-2/TRBV6-3,TRBD2,CASSAISGSDSEQFF,TGTGCCAGCAGTGCCATTAGCGGGAGTGACAGTGAGCAGTTCTTC
-,TRBJ2-5,TRBV3-1,TRBD1,CASSHGTGLQETQYF,TGTGCCAGCAGCCATGGGACAGGGCTCCAAGAGACCCAGTACTTC
once,TRBJ2-1,TRBV6-6,-,CASSQRGWGSPVDEQFF,TGTGCCAGCAGCCAACGGGGGTGGGGGAGCCCGGTAGATGAGCAGTTCTTC
-,TRBJ2-3,TRBV7-2,-,CASSSTVDTQYF,TGTGCCAGCAGCTCAACGGTAGATACGCAGTATTTT